The 5 T cell receptor beta chains presented below share a single source sample, sequenced in a study of CD8+ T cells in alopecia areata (dated by TCRdb to 2016 to 2018). The library was built by means of the immunoSEQ multiplex PCR assay. For TCR sequencing, RNA was extracted from every sample and reverse transcribed into cDNA to serve as template. Here the immuneACCESS table is served through TCRdb, limited to in-frame sequences with V and J called. Missing clones are a known gap in these copies; in checked studies unresolved V genes cover under half, and the rest lacks a known reason. This sample gives over 150,000 clones in total; about 60% of them show up just once. The ten largest clones represent roughly 0.71% of the sample. This specimen's time point label, per the study, means: around 29 days on oral tofacitinib. The intended sense of this specimen's treatment or condition label: oral pan-JAK inhibitor, 5-10 mg twice daily.

Sample: CD4+ T cells sorted from blood, taken at week 4, from a patient treated with tofacitinib. Receptors originate from a human donor with alopecia areata.

The V gene is TRBV29-1, the J gene TRBJ2-1; D is undetermined. The CDR3 extends over 11 amino acids. The V end lost 7 bases, the J end lost 3 bases, and 7 bases lay between the germline ends. CDR1 SQVTM and CDR2 ANQGSEA come from the germline V gene. CDR3 residues: CSAELYNEQFF. The CDR3, as DNA: TGCAGCGCCGAGCTCTACAATGAGCAGTTCTTC.

CDR3 in DNA: TGCAGCGTTGACTCTGGCCCAGGAGCTTTCTTT. It yields the protein CSVDSGPGAFF. The J gene is TRBJ1-1, the V gene TRBV29-1; no reliable D call. V was trimmed by 3 bases and J by 10 bases, leaving 12 bases between them. The CDR3 loop spans 11 amino acids. CDR1 and CDR2 (germline): SQVTM, ANQGSEA.

In this sample, this clone turned up a few times. The chain couples TRBV29-1 to TRBJ2-7; 9 nucleotides align to TRBD1. Germline trimming cut 1 base from V and 5 bases from J; bases unmatched to any gene: 9. This CDR3 region has 15 residues. In germline, CDR1 is SQVTM, CDR2 ANQGSEA. As DNA, the CDR3 is TGCAGCGTTGAAGGAACAGGACAGGGGAACAACGAGCAGTACTTC. Encoded protein: CSVEGTGQGNNEQYF.

The J gene is TRBJ1-2, the V gene TRBV6-5; maybe TRBD1 (5 bases). Germline assignment: CDR1 MNHEY and CDR2 SVGAGI. This CDR3 spans 13 amino acids. Trimming removed 6 bases at V and 5 bases at J, with 13 bases between. Here the CDR3 reads CASSPRDEYGYTF. CDR3 sequence (DNA): TGTGCCAGCAGCCCCAGGGACGAGTATGGCTACACCTTC.

The rearrangement joins TRBV5-1 to TRBJ1-3; D is unclear. This CDR3 spans 16 amino acids. Trimming cost V 1 base and J 0 bases, with 11 bases left between them. Looked up from germline, CDR1 is SGHRS and CDR2 is YFSETQ. CDR3 bases: TGCGCCAGCAGCTTGATGGGAACCAGCTCTGGAAACACCATATATTTT. It codes for CASSLMGTSSGNTIYF.